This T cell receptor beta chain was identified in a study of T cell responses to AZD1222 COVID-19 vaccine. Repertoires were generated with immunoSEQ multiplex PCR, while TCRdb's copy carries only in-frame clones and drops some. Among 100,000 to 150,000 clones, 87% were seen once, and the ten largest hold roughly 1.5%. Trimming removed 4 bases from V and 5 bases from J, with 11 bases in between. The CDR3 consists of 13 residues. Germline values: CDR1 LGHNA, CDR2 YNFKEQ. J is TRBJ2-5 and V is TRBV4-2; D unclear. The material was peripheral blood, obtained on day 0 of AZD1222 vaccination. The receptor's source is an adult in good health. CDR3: CASSRLLGETQYF. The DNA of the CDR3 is TGTGCCAGCAGCCGTCTTTTGGGGGAGACCCAGTACTTC.